These 24 T cell receptor beta chains came from one sample sequenced in a study of T-cell memory formation after mild COVID-19. TCRdb recomputed calls from the 5' RACE reads with MiXCR, one row per CDR3 protein. The sample shows 110,000 or so distinct CDR3 sequences, 15% to 20% of them seen only once. Material: PBMCs or a T cell subset sorted from them (not recorded which). The receptors were sampled from a man between 18 and 35 years old who had mild COVID-19 (a few samples of this study predate the infection). Cell type and time point are not known.

The rearrangement uses TRBV6-5 and TRBJ2-3; maybe TRBD2 (6 bases). Trimming removed 7 bases from V and 1 base from J, with 12 bases in between. Germline V lookup: CDR1 MNHEY, CDR2 SVGAGI. This CDR3 spans 14 amino acids. This chain's CDR3 is CASTTPGGTDTQYF. The CDR3 DNA is TGTGCCAGCACCACCCCGGGGGGCACAGATACGCAGTATTTT.

The chain joins TRBV20-1 to TRBJ2-2; D is uncertain. Deletions cut 5 bases from V and 3 bases from J, with 10 bases between. The CDR3 spans 13 residues. The V gene's germline CDR1 is DFQATT and CDR2 SNEGSKA (reference sequence). The CDR3 DNA is TGCAGTGCTCCCGAGCCGTACACCGGGGAGCTGTTTTTT. Translation: CSAPEPYTGELFF.

This clonotype was seen a handful of times. This chain uses TRBV20-1 with TRBJ2-5; D not certain. V gave up 3 bases and J gave up 2 bases, with 4 bases separating them. There are 11 residues in the CDR3. Germline V gene data show CDR1 as DFQATT and CDR2 as SNEGSKA (reference sequence). CDR3 protein: CSASKQETQYF. The CDR3 bases are TGCAGTGCTAGCAAGCAAGAGACCCAGTACTTC.

This clonotype was seen a few times. This CDR3 reads CSASGGGLPLEQYV. The DNA for the CDR3 is TGCAGTGCTAGCGGGGGGGGCCTCCCCCTCGAGCAGTACGTC. This chain joins TRBV20-1 and TRBJ2-7, with 8 nucleotides matching TRBD2. The germline gives CDR1 DFQATT, CDR2 SNEGSKA (reference sequence). This CDR3 has 14 residues. The ends lost 3 bases at V and 6 bases at J; junction bases unmatched: 10.

The gene calls are TRBV12-3 or TRBV12-4 and TRBJ2-1, with D possibly TRBD2 on 6 matching bases. V was trimmed by 6 bases and J by 0 bases, leaving 12 bases between them. CDR3 length equals 15 residues. CDR3 nucleotide sequence: TGTGCCAGCAGGCCCCGGGGGAGCTCCTACAATGAGCAGTTCTTC. This translates into CASRPRGSSYNEQFF.

This clonotype was detected many times. The gene calls are TRBV20-1 and TRBJ2-5; D perhaps matches TRBD1 (5 bases). There are 12 residues in the CDR3. Germline CDR1 DFQATT, CDR2 SNEGSKA (reference sequence). Trimming removed 6 bases from V and 1 base from J, with 9 bases in between. The CDR3 bases are TGCAGTGCATCCAGGGCCCAAGAGACCCAGTACTTC. Its translation: CSASRAQETQYF.

Only a few counts were recorded for this clonotype. The rearrangement links TRBV2 to TRBJ1-2; D gene unclear. Germline V gene sequence: CDR1 SNHLY, CDR2 FYNNEI. The CDR3 is 13 residues long. Trimming took off 6 bases at V and 0 bases at J, with 8 bases between the two ends. This CDR3 reads CASSEGSNYGYTF. CDR3 bases: TGTGCCAGCAGCGAGGGATCTAACTATGGCTACACCTTC. Full variable domain (missing parts from reference TRBV2 and TRBJ1-2): EPEVTQTPSHQVTQMGQEVILRCVPISNHLYFYWYRQILGQKVEFLVSFYNNEISEKSEIFDDQFSVERPDGSNFTLKIRSTKLEDSAMYFCASSEGSNYGYTFGSGTRLTVV.

This chain links TRBV12-3 or TRBV12-4 with TRBJ1-1, with 7 bases that match TRBD1. The CDR3 runs to 18 residues. V trimming: 4 bases; J trimming: 2 bases; junction bases outside the gene matches: 16. The CDR3 DNA reads as TGTGCCAGCAGTTCGACAGGGCGCTCATCCCCAGTCAACACTGAAGCTTTCTTT. Its protein product is CASSSTGRSSPVNTEAFF.

The chain carries TRBV7-9 and TRBJ1-6; D perhaps matches TRBD1 (5 bases). V lost 1 base and J lost 9, with 10 bases in between. Germline CDR1 is SEHNR and CDR2 is FQNEAQ (reference sequence). CDR3 length: 14 residues. This chain's CDR3 is CASSLEGTASPLHF. The CDR3 nucleotides are TGTGCCAGCAGCTTAGAGGGGACGGCTTCACCCCTCCACTTT.

J is TRBJ2-1 and V is TRBV4-2; D gene unclear. The CDR3 extends over 13 amino acids. Per the germline V gene, CDR1 is LGHNA and CDR2 is YNFKEQ. The V end lost 6 bases, the J end lost 4 bases, and 10 bases lay between the germline ends. CDR3 amino acids: CASRLDTYNEQFF. CDR3 coding DNA: TGTGCCAGCAGACTCGATACATACAATGAGCAGTTCTTC.

By sample share, this clonotype is medium-sized (0.01 to 0.1%). This sequence joins TRBV7-9 and TRBJ2-1; no clear D. Germline V gene lookup returns CDR1 SEHNR and CDR2 FQNEAQ (reference sequence). V lost 1 base and J lost 0, with 1 base in between. The CDR3 is made up of 13 amino acids. CDR3 sequence: CASSLGSYNEQFF. For the CDR3, the DNA is TGTGCCAGCAGCTTAGGCTCCTACAATGAGCAGTTCTTC.

V gene TRBV20-1 combines with J gene TRBJ1-4; no definite D call. Deletions cut 4 bases from V and 6 bases from J, with 15 bases between. Germline V lookup: CDR1 DFQATT, CDR2 SNEGSKA (reference sequence). The CDR3 length is 14 residues. CDR3 sequence: CSATIVDAHEKLFF. As DNA, the CDR3 is TGCAGTGCTACTATTGTGGACGCCCATGAAAAACTGTTTTTT.

The chain is built from TRBV6-2 or TRBV6-3 and TRBJ1-2; TRBD1 matches at 9 bases. The germline CDR1 and CDR2 sequences are MNHEY and SVGEGT. The CDR3 runs to 14 residues. V gave up 5 bases and J gave up 5 bases; unmatched junction bases: 6. In DNA, the CDR3 is TGTGCCAGCAGTGGAGCCGGGACAGGGTATGGCTACACCTTC. This encodes CASSGAGTGYGYTF.

The chain recombines TRBV7-2 with TRBJ2-1, with 9 positions matching TRBD2. The CDR3 has 15 residues. Trimming at V came to 4 bases and at J to 6 bases, leaving 7 bases not matched to a gene. Germline CDR1 is SGHTA and CDR2 is FQGNSA. In DNA form, the CDR3 reads TGTGCCAGCAGCTGGCGGGGGGGCCAAAGCAATGAGCAGTTCTTC. Protein product: CASSWRGGQSNEQFF.

This chain connects TRBV6-2 or TRBV6-3 to TRBJ1-5; no firm D call. Germline V lookup: CDR1 MNHEY, CDR2 SVGEGT. The CDR3 extends over 14 amino acids. Trimming removed 2 bases from V and 4 bases from J, with 9 bases in between. The CDR3 region has the DNA TGTGCCAGCAGTTACGACTGGGGAAATCAGCCCCAGCATTTT. This encodes CASSYDWGNQPQHF.

CDR3 protein: CASSGSGGAETQYF. The CDR3 nucleotides read TGTGCCAGCAGCGGTAGCGGGGGGGCCGAGACCCAGTACTTC. The chain joins TRBV2 to TRBJ2-5; 11 bases fit TRBD2. The CDR3 sequence is 14 residues long. The germline gives CDR1 SNHLY, CDR2 FYNNEI. With 6 bases clipped from V and 5 bases from J, the junction kept 5 bases outside the gene matches. Combining the CDR3 with reference TRBV2 and TRBJ2-5 gives the whole variable domain EPEVTQTPSHQVTQMGQEVILRCVPISNHLYFYWYRQILGQKVEFLVSFYNNEISEKSEIFDDQFSVERPDGSNFTLKIRSTKLEDSAMYFCASSGSGGAETQYFGPGTRLLVL.

This clonotype was counted between two and nine times. The chain carries TRBV10-3 and TRBJ2-7; 8 bases are a match to TRBD1. There are 16 residues in the CDR3. CDR1 ENHRY and CDR2 SYGVKD come from the germline V gene. Losses at the gene ends were 6 bases for V and 1 base for J; bases not matched to a gene: 11. The CDR3 is CAISDTAGTGSYEQYF. The CDR3 DNA sequence: TGTGCCATCAGCGACACGGCCGGGACAGGTTCCTACGAGCAGTACTTC.

This clonotype has only a few counts. CDR3: CASSLAGTTTNTGELFF. CDR3 in DNA: TGTGCCAGCAGCTTAGCCGGGACTACCACAAACACCGGGGAGCTGTTTTTT. The chain recombines TRBV7-9 with TRBJ2-2; 7 positions match TRBD2. Germline V gene lookup returns CDR1 SEHNR and CDR2 FQNEAQ (reference sequence). The CDR3 totals 17 residues. V shed 0 bases, J shed 2 bases, and the junction held 6 bases outside the gene matches.

This clonotype has more than one count but fewer than ten. V and J are TRBV10-2 and TRBJ2-7; D is unresolved. The germline V gene has CDR1 WSHSY and CDR2 SAAADI. Trimming left V 3 bases short and J 4 bases short, with 4 bases between. This CDR3 spans 11 amino acids. CDR3: CASSDEYEQYF. The CDR3 DNA reads as TGCGCCAGCAGTGATGAGTACGAGCAGTACTTC.

This clonotype was recorded many times. The chain couples TRBV3-1 to TRBJ1-1; tentatively, D is TRBD1 (5 bases). Germline V gene lookup returns CDR1 LGHDT and CDR2 YNNKEL (reference sequence). With 4 bases removed from V and 1 base from J, the gap between germline ends came to 7 bases. This CDR3 spans 13 amino acids. CDR3 loop: CASSLGQNTEAFF. In DNA form, the CDR3 reads TGTGCCAGCAGCCTTGGACAGAACACTGAAGCTTTCTTT.

This chain connects TRBV4-1 to TRBJ2-5; 7 nucleotides line up with TRBD1. The V gene end was trimmed by 2 bases and the J gene end by 4 bases; junction bases not matched to a gene: 10. This CDR3 is 16 amino acids long. Per the germline V gene, CDR1 is MGHRA and CDR2 is YSYEKL. The chain's CDR3 is CASSQMGQRKVETQYF. For the CDR3, the DNA is TGCGCCAGCAGCCAAATGGGACAGCGGAAAGTAGAGACCCAGTACTTC.

This clonotype has a handful of counts. V gene TRBV20-1 combines with J gene TRBJ2-3, with no clear D. The V end was cut by 6 bases, the J end by 2 bases, with 9 bases between. Germline V gene lookup returns CDR1 DFQATT and CDR2 SNEGSKA (reference sequence). This CDR3 spans 12 amino acids. CDR3 nucleotides: TGCAGTGCCGAGTGGTCCACAGATACGCAGTATTTT. This encodes CSAEWSTDTQYF.

The chain carries TRBV5-1 and TRBJ2-2; 8 bases are a match to TRBD2. V was clipped by 4 bases and J by 7 bases; unmatched bases: 9. There are 15 residues in the CDR3. CDR1 is SGHRS and CDR2 is YFSETQ in the germline V gene. The DNA for the CDR3 is TGCGCCAGCAGCGCAGACCCCAGCGGGGGCGGGGAGCTGTTTTTT. As protein: CASSADPSGGGELFF.

This clonotype was recorded a few times. The genes are TRBV5-1 and TRBJ2-5, with D perhaps TRBD1 or TRBD2 (5 bases each). The CDR3 length is 16 residues. With 0 bases removed from V and 2 bases from J, the gap between germline ends came to 14 bases. Germline values: CDR1 SGHRS, CDR2 YFSETQ. The CDR3 nucleotides are TGCGCCAGCAGCTTGGTGGGGACCCAAGGGCAAGAGACCCAGTACTTC. Amino acid sequence: CASSLVGTQGQETQYF.